A single TCR beta chain is shown here with its context. What it recognizes is unknown. This entry is derived from a study of cytomegalovirus exposure and HLA in healthy donors. Overall study context: The roughly 700 first-cohort repertoires shared a platform with the 130 or so validation repertoires, as reported in a later analysis.

Profiling relied on immunoSEQ multiplex PCR, and the TCRdb table lists in-frame clones only, not all of them. The top ten clones hold 5.5% to 7.5% of a sample with around 98,000 clones, roughly 87% of them seen once. General study results and limits: It was found in a later analysis that first-cohort TCR clusters tended to co-occur in the 95 to 150 validation repertoires. Listed as cytomegalovirus-associated were around 160 TCR beta chains. Reported performance of the classifier showed diagnosis of cytomegalovirus status with high specificity and sensitivity.

Material for sequencing was PBMCs. This receptor was obtained from a man aged 18-30 years in good health and CMV-seropositive.

The CDR3 sequence: CASRAGPNSGNTIYF. CDR3 nucleotide sequence: TGTGCCAGCAGAGCAGGGCCCAACTCTGGAAACACCATATATTTT. The chain combines TRBV2 with TRBJ1-3; D is possibly TRBD1 (5 bases). Germline CDR1 is SNHLY and CDR2 is FYNNEI. The CDR3 spans 15 residues. Trimming removed 6 bases at V and 0 bases at J, with 12 bases between.